Below, one T cell receptor (beta chain) is given with its context. Antigen: not known. TCRdb independently ran MiXCR on the 5' RACE reads; one entry per CDR3 protein. The profile covers hundreds of thousands of distinct CDR3 sequences, with about 17% appearing a single time and roughly 21% taken by the ten largest. This sample was taken from a study of T-cell memory formation after mild COVID-19. The wider study: TCR clusters were mostly donor specific.

General observations from the study: Cross-reactive memory apparently joined, as some responding clones appeared in pre-infection memory. CM and EM subsets held most contracting CD4+ clones; EMRA held CD8+ ones. For second-wave clones that peaked at day 37, SARS-CoV-2 specificity went unverified.

The V gene's germline CDR1 is SGHTA and CDR2 FQGNSA. Trimming cost V 5 bases and J 6 bases; bases outside gene matches: 8. The CDR3 extends over 14 amino acids. This receptor was identified in a man aged 18 to 35 who had mild COVID-19 (a few samples of this study predate the infection). Cell type and time point are not known. The rearrangement links TRBV7-2 to TRBJ2-5; TRBD2 matches 8 bases. The sequenced sample was PBMCs or a T cell subset sorted from them (not recorded which). The CDR3 loop reads CASSLNLAGQTQYF. The CDR3 nucleotides are TGTGCCAGCAGCCTAAATCTAGCGGGTCAGACCCAGTACTTC.